This record looks at one T cell receptor beta chain sequence and its context. V lost 3 bases, J lost 6 bases, and 18 bases lay in between. Germline V gives CDR1 KGHSH, CDR2 LQKENI. The CDR3 totals 15 residues. The source of the sample is a study of shared clonotypes between healthy human individuals. Only in-frame clones appear in the TCRdb table, and some are missing; sequencing was by immunoSEQ multiplex PCR. The table records around 2.1 million clones, 95% of them present only once. This rearrangement joins TRBV18 to TRBJ2-7, with D tentatively TRBD1 (5 bases). The sequence came from a man aged 18 to 29 in good health. Source material: naive CD4+ T cells sorted from blood. Regarding subset: CD45RA+ positively selected. CDR3 in DNA: TGTGCCAGCTCACCTCGTAGCCTACTCCAGGGCGAGCAGTACTTC. Encoded protein: CASSPRSLLQGEQYF.